The subject of this entry is one T cell receptor beta chain. There are 14 residues in the CDR3. V lost 4 bases to trimming and J lost 5 bases, with 14 bases between them. Germline V gene data show CDR1 as SEHNR and CDR2 as FQNEAQ (reference sequence). The table came from immunoSEQ multiplex PCR; TCRdb's copy has only in-frame clones and leaves some out. Of tens of thousands of clones in the sample, around 90% were seen once. The data derive from a study of blood T cell repertoires in COVID-19. The sample was peripheral blood. This clonotype originated in a man aged 60 to 75 with acute or convalescent COVID-19. The chain combines TRBV7-9 with TRBJ2-5; possibly TRBD1 for D (5 bases). For the CDR3, the DNA is TGTGCCAGCAGCTCACCAGGGTATGAGGAGACCCAGTACTTC. Its protein is CASSSPGYEETQYF.